The following is a T cell receptor beta chain sequence with its context. Its antigen remains unknown. The data are from a study of OX40 agonist ivuxolimab in advanced cancers. Looking at the study overall: Patients received the agonistic anti-OX40 (CD134) antibody ivuxolimab. Regarding the study as a whole: At 0.1 to 3.0 mg/kg, clonal expansion of CD4+ and CD8+ blood T cells had occurred by week 6.

Measured with immunoSEQ multiplex PCR; TCRdb has only the in-frame clones, and not every one. The data contain 25,000 to 40,000 clones, less than 85% of them singletons. The germline gives CDR1 SGHDT, CDR2 YYEEEE. CDR3 size: 16 residues. V was trimmed by 4 bases and J by 4 bases, leaving 20 bases between them. Sequences were derived from CD4+ or CD8+ T cells sorted from blood, sampled in a trial of the OX40 agonist ivuxolimab. The source of this sequence is an adult with an advanced solid tumor such as melanoma, head and neck, liver or kidney cancer. The rearrangement links TRBV5-6 to TRBJ1-1; D is possibly TRBD1 (6 bases). CDR3 bases: TGTGCCAGCAGCGACCCGGGGGCGAGAGGTGGCACTGAAGCTTTCTTT. Translation: CASSDPGARGGTEAFF.